This entry is about one T cell receptor beta chain. The sample is drawn from a study of blood T cell repertoires in COVID-19. With 1 base clipped from V and 6 bases from J, the junction kept 7 bases outside the gene matches. Germline V lookup: CDR1 SGHTA, CDR2 FQGNSA. The CDR3 runs 16 residues. Measured with immunoSEQ multiplex PCR; TCRdb has only the in-frame clones, and not every one. The table includes some 240,000 clones, 75% to 85% detected once. The chain combines TRBV7-2 with TRBJ2-2; the match to TRBD2 covers 8 bases. Specimen: peripheral blood. The sequence was collected from a woman between 40 and 55 years old who had recovered from COVID-19. The CDR3 is CASSLVGTGGAGELFF. CDR3 DNA sequence: TGTGCCAGCAGCTTAGTTGGCACCGGGGGGGCCGGGGAGCTGTTTTTT. Looking up the rest from reference TRBV7-2 and TRBJ2-2 gives the full variable domain: GAGVSQSPSNKVTEKGKDVELRCDPISGHTALYWYRQSLGQGLEFLIYFQGNSAPDKSGLPSDRFSAERTGGSVSTLTIQRTQQEDSAVYLCASSLVGTGGAGELFFGEGSRLTVL.